This T cell receptor (beta chain) appears in the sequencing data of a study of CD8 T cells in ankylosing spondylitis. TCRdb recomputed calls from the 5' RACE reads with MiXCR, one row per CDR3 protein. The data hold roughly 64,000 distinct CDR3 sequences, with about 6.2% observed a single time. This clonotype was recorded at least ten times. Antigen: not known. Study-level points and caveats: Several of the motif variants were reported before in synovial fluid and blood from reactive arthritis. Within ankylosing spondylitis blood, a TCR beta motif made up of eight or nine highly homologous variants appeared to be characteristic.

This clonotype originated in a male donor with ankylosing spondylitis. The source material was synovial fluid, either unsorted or a sorted T cell fraction (not recorded which).

As DNA, the CDR3 is TGTGCCAGCAGCGTAGTGGCTGATGGCGGCACCGGGGAGCTGTTTTTT. This encodes CASSVVADGGTGELFF. The rearrangement links TRBV9 to TRBJ2-2; D ambiguous. CDR3 length: 16 amino acids. The V end was cut by 0 bases, the J end by 4 bases, with 13 bases between. Germline-derived CDR1 and CDR2 are SGDLS and YYNGEE.